The 24 T cell receptor beta chains reported below all come from one sample, sequenced in a study of response to subunit inactivated influenza vaccine. TCRdb re-analysed the RT-PCR reads in MiXCR, keeping a single row per CDR3 protein. The sample holds roughly 150,000 distinct CDR3 sequences, approximately 10% seen once. The input for sequencing was non-naive T cells sorted from PBMCs, taken about 40 days after vaccination. The receptors were gathered from a man aged 50 to 60 who received an inactivated influenza vaccine.

This clonotype was recorded many times. The chain couples TRBV29-1 to TRBJ2-3; the D call may be TRBD1 or TRBD2 (5 bases each). Trimming left V 4 bases short and J 0 bases short, with 11 bases between. The CDR3 length is 14 residues. CDR1 and CDR2 from the germline V gene are SQVTM and ANQGSEA. CDR3 in amino acids: CSVGETESTDTQYF. The DNA of the CDR3 is TGCAGCGTTGGGGAGACAGAAAGCACAGATACGCAGTATTTT.

This clonotype has at least ten counts. V and J are TRBV5-1 and TRBJ2-5; D might be TRBD1 or TRBD2, each matching 6 bases. V was cut by 4 bases and J by 5 bases, with 21 bases left in between. The CDR3 spans 16 residues. Germline loops: CDR1 SGHRS, CDR2 YFSETQ. CDR3: CASSRTTTGLGETQYF. The CDR3, as DNA: TGCGCCAGCAGCCGGACTACCACAGGGTTAGGGGAGACCCAGTACTTC.

The chain combines TRBV20-1 with TRBJ2-2, with 8 positions matching TRBD2. CDR3 size: 14 residues. The junction had 8 bases not matched to a gene; V was cut back by 3 bases and J by 8 bases. From germline, CDR1 is DFQATT and CDR2 SNEGSKA (reference sequence). This CDR3 reads CSASRGGRTGELFF. In DNA form, the CDR3 reads TGCAGTGCTAGTCGCGGGGGGAGAACGGGGGAGCTGTTTTTT.

This clonotype was counted a few times. The genes are TRBV19 and TRBJ1-1; possible D gene TRBD1, 5 bases. The CDR3 has 12 residues. Between the trimmed V and J ends, which lost 4 bases and 3 bases, there was a span of 6 bases. The germline CDR1 and CDR2 sequences are LNHDA and SQIVND (reference sequence). The DNA of the CDR3 is TGTGCCAGTAGTAAACAGGACACTGAAGCTTTCTTT. This codes for CASSKQDTEAFF.

Ten or more counts support this clonotype. Germline and junction disagree at one end, which may indicate a read error. J is TRBJ2-2 and V is TRBV7-2; D is undetermined. The CDR3 spans 14 residues. The germline gives CDR1 SGHTA, CDR2 FQGNSA. CDR3 residues: CASSLAGNAGELFF. In DNA, the CDR3 is TGTGCCAGCAGCTTAGCAGGGAACGCCGGGGAGCTGTTTTTT. The whole variable domain, filled in from reference TRBV7-2 and TRBJ2-2, reads GAGVSQSPSNKVTEKGKDVELRCDPISGHTALYWYRQSLGQGLEFLIYFQGNSAPDKSGLPSDRFSAERTGGSVSTLTIQRTQQEDSAVYLCASSLAGNAGELFFGEGSRLTVL.

The sample holds a few counts of this clonotype. Relative to the germline gene, one junction end is altered; a read error may explain this. J is TRBJ2-3 and V is TRBV28, with D perhaps matching TRBD2 (7 bases). Germline V gene lookup returns CDR1 MDHEN and CDR2 SYDVKM. The CDR3 spans 15 residues. The CDR3 spells CASSGPGGGTDTQYF. CDR3 DNA: TGTGCCAGCTCAGGGCCGGGGGGCGGCACAGATACGCAGTACTTT. Supplemented by reference TRBV28 and TRBJ2-3, the full variable domain reads DVKVTQSSRYLVKRTGEKVFLECVQDMDHENMFWYRQDPGLGLRLIYFSYDVKMKEKGDIPEGYSVSREKKERFSLILESASTNQTSMYLCASSGPGGGTDTQYFGPGTRLTVL.

This clonotype was counted ten times or more. This chain uses TRBV7-6 with TRBJ2-5; the match to TRBD2 covers 9 bases. The CDR3 runs 16 residues. V trimming: 3 bases; J trimming: 4 bases; junction bases outside the gene matches: 9. The germline CDR1 and CDR2 sequences are SGHVS and FNYEAQ. The CDR3 coding sequence is TGTGCCAGCAGCTTTAACCTTCTTAGCGGGAGAGAGACCCAGTACTTC. Its translation is CASSFNLLSGRETQYF.

There are many counts of this clonotype. The chain couples TRBV20-1 to TRBJ2-1, with D perhaps matching TRBD2 (5 bases). The CDR3 is 16 residues long. Germline loops: CDR1 DFQATT, CDR2 SNEGSKA (reference sequence). V lost 6 bases, J lost 5 bases, and 23 bases lay in between. The CDR3 loop is CSAMSPIGAEDNEQFF. The CDR3 DNA reads TGCAGTGCGATGTCCCCGATAGGAGCGGAAGACAATGAGCAGTTCTTC.

This clonotype was seen a few times. The chain combines TRBV20-1 with TRBJ1-5; TRBD1 might be the D (5 bases). V was shortened by 2 bases and J by 6 bases, with 14 bases between the two germline ends. The CDR3 length is 14 residues. The V gene's germline CDR1 is DFQATT and CDR2 SNEGSKA (reference sequence). CDR3 amino acids: CSARSQVGGQPQHF. Written as DNA, the CDR3 is TGCAGTGCTAGATCTCAGGTGGGGGGTCAGCCCCAGCATTTT.

This clonotype was recorded a few times. This chain connects TRBV11-2 to TRBJ2-3; D call uncertain. Germline lookup yields CDR1 SGHAT and CDR2 FQNNGV. V lost 0 bases and J lost 0, with 10 bases in between. CDR3 length: 16 residues. CDR3 nucleotides: TGTGCCAGCAGCTTAGATTTACCGGGTAGCACAGATACGCAGTATTTT. Protein: CASSLDLPGSTDTQYF.

This clonotype occurred a few times. V is TRBV28 and J is TRBJ2-7, with D uncertain. The V and J ends lost 5 bases and 0 bases respectively, with 14 bases between them. There are 15 residues in the CDR3. Germline V gene lookup returns CDR1 MDHEN and CDR2 SYDVKM. CDR3 DNA: TGTGCCAGCAGTCCGCTGACCGACGTCTCCTACGAGCAGTACTTC. It is translated as CASSPLTDVSYEQYF.

This clonotype was seen more than once but under ten times. The chain uses TRBV7-9 and TRBJ2-7, with 7 nucleotides matching TRBD1. V gave up 4 bases and J gave up 2 bases; unmatched junction bases: 11. The CDR3 contains 16 residues. Germline V gives CDR1 SEHNR, CDR2 FQNEAQ (reference sequence). CDR3 DNA sequence: TGTGCCAGCAGCTCCCCCAAAACGACAGGGACCTACGAGCAGTACTTC. It codes for CASSSPKTTGTYEQYF.

The chain recombines TRBV20-1 with TRBJ2-7; TRBD2 might be the D (7 bases). The CDR3 extends over 16 amino acids. V was clipped by 1 base and J by 4 bases, with 20 bases between them. In germline, CDR1 is DFQATT, CDR2 SNEGSKA (reference sequence). The CDR3 DNA reads as TGCAGTGCTAGAGCAGCTCGGGGGGCTCTCCTATACGAGCAGTACTTC. Amino acid sequence: CSARAARGALLYEQYF.

This clonotype has just a few counts. The chain uses TRBV20-1 and TRBJ1-5; D not resolved. CDR1 DFQATT and CDR2 SNEGSKA come from the germline V gene (reference sequence). This CDR3 region has 13 residues. V was pared by 1 base and J by 4 bases, with 8 bases between. The CDR3 region has the DNA TGCAGTGCTAGAGGAGAGTCAAATCAGCCCCAGCATTTT. Translating it yields CSARGESNQPQHF.

This clonotype was counted between two and nine times. This chain connects TRBV30 to TRBJ1-1; no reliable D call. The CDR3 has 15 amino acids. From germline, CDR1 is GTSNPN and CDR2 SVGIG (reference sequence). Deletions cut 0 bases from V and 1 base from J, with 12 bases between. CDR3 nucleotides: TGTGCCTGGAGTGTACGTAGACACCAGAACACTGAAGCTTTCTTT. It codes for CAWSVRRHQNTEAFF. Using reference TRBV30 and TRBJ1-1 for the parts outside the CDR3, the full variable domain is SQTIHQWPATLVQPVGSPLSLECTVEGTSNPNLYWYRQAAGRGLQLLFYSVGIGQISSEVPQNLSASRPQDRQFILSSKKLLLSDSGFYLCAWSVRRHQNTEAFFGQGTRLTVV.

V gene TRBV12-3 or TRBV12-4 combines with J gene TRBJ2-1; 12 nucleotides line up with TRBD2. Unmatched junction bases numbered 9, after V lost 6 bases and J lost 9 bases. The CDR3 runs to 15 residues. The CDR3 bases are TGTGCCAGCAGCCCACTAGCGGGGGGATTGGGTGAGCAGTTCTTC. This gives the protein CASSPLAGGLGEQFF.

There are a few counts of this clonotype. The gene calls are TRBV20-1 and TRBJ1-5; unclear D gene. The germline V gene has CDR1 DFQATT and CDR2 SNEGSKA (reference sequence). Trimming removed 4 bases from V and 2 bases from J, with 9 bases in between. This CDR3 spans 13 amino acids. The DNA of the CDR3 is TGCAGTGCTATCCCTCCGGGCAATCAGCCCCAGCATTTT. This translates into CSAIPPGNQPQHF.

In its sample, this clonotype was seen many times. The V call is TRBV15, the J call TRBJ2-1; D may be TRBD1 or TRBD2 (5 bases each). The V and J ends lost 5 bases and 6 bases respectively, with 23 bases between them. The CDR3 has 17 residues. Looked up from germline, CDR1 is LNHNV and CDR2 is YYDKDF (reference sequence). CDR3 loop: CATSSLRLVSGPNEQFF. The CDR3 bases are TGTGCCACCAGCTCCCTCAGGTTGGTGTCGGGACCCAATGAGCAGTTCTTC.

This clonotype was counted many times. The chain carries TRBV29-1 and TRBJ2-2; D remains ambiguous. Germline loops: CDR1 SQVTM, CDR2 ANQGSEA. The CDR3 is 12 residues long. The V end was cut by 7 bases, the J end by 6 bases, with 12 bases between. The CDR3 loop reads CSAASASGELFF. CDR3 DNA: TGCAGCGCCGCAAGTGCTTCCGGGGAGCTGTTTTTT.

The chain carries TRBV20-1 and TRBJ1-1, with D tentatively TRBD1 (5 bases). This CDR3 spans 17 amino acids. Trimming took off 0 bases at V and 0 bases at J, with 17 bases between the two ends. The germline CDR1 and CDR2 sequences are DFQATT and SNEGSKA (reference sequence). The CDR3 protein is CSARDQARGALNTEAFF. DNA of the CDR3: TGCAGTGCTAGAGATCAAGCCAGAGGGGCTCTGAACACTGAAGCTTTCTTT.

This clonotype has more than one count but fewer than ten. The J gene is TRBJ2-1, the V gene TRBV4-3, with D uncertain. Deletions cut 0 bases from V and 1 base from J, with 10 bases between. CDR1 LGHNA and CDR2 YSLEER come from the germline V gene. The CDR3 spans 16 residues. In nucleotides, the CDR3 is TGCGCCAGCAGCCAAGACTTCGCTAATTCCTACAATGAGCAGTTCTTC. Its protein product is CASSQDFANSYNEQFF.

This clonotype was seen only a few times. The CDR3 reads CASSRGTGYGYTF. CDR3 DNA sequence: TGTGCCAGCAGCCGTGGGACAGGTTATGGCTACACCTTC. The J gene is TRBJ1-2, the V gene TRBV5-5; 8 bases line up with TRBD1. The germline CDR1 and CDR2 sequences are SGHKS and YYEKEE (reference sequence). The CDR3 contains 13 residues. V dropped 4 bases and J dropped 5; count of bases not matched to a gene: 4.

The gene calls are TRBV4-3 and TRBJ2-3; tentatively, D is TRBD2 (6 bases). With 0 bases removed from V and 6 bases from J, the gap between germline ends came to 7 bases. Germline V lookup: CDR1 LGHNA, CDR2 YSLEER. The CDR3 consists of 13 residues. The chain's CDR3 is CASSQDREDTQYF. As DNA, the CDR3 is TGCGCCAGCAGCCAAGATCGGGAGGATACGCAGTATTTT.

This clonotype was seen repeatedly, ten times or more. The J gene is TRBJ2-5, the V gene TRBV20-1; a weak D match, TRBD2 (5 bases). This CDR3 has 14 residues. Germline CDR1 DFQATT, CDR2 SNEGSKA (reference sequence). V was trimmed by 5 bases and J by 2 bases, leaving 15 bases between them. The CDR3 DNA reads as TGCAGTGCTGGGAGTAGCTGGAAACAAGAGACCCAGTACTTC. Translation: CSAGSSWKQETQYF.